Shown below are 22 T cell receptor beta chains from a single sample sequenced in a study of blood T cell repertoires in COVID-19. Some clones are missing from TCRdb's copy, which holds only in-frame ones; the method was immunoSEQ multiplex PCR. The table lists 400,000 to 550,000 clones, around 88% of them singletons. The source material was peripheral blood. The receptor set was obtained from a young woman with acute or convalescent COVID-19.

The V call is TRBV18, the J call TRBJ1-1, with 8 bases identical to TRBD1. CDR3 size: 15 residues. The germline V gene has CDR1 KGHSH and CDR2 LQKENI. J lost 4 bases, V lost 3 bases, and 7 bases had no gene match. CDR3: CASSPGQVPGTEAFF. The DNA of the CDR3 is TGTGCCAGCTCACCGGGACAGGTCCCGGGCACTGAAGCTTTCTTT. The full variable domain, its missing parts supplied by reference TRBV18 and TRBJ1-1, is NAGVMQNPRHLVRRRGQEARLRCSPMKGHSHVYWYRQLPEEGLKFMVYLQKENIIDESGMPKERFSAEFPKEGPSILRIQQVVRGDSAAYFCASSPGQVPGTEAFFGQGTRLTVV.

The chain couples TRBV6-2 or TRBV6-3 to TRBJ2-3; TRBD2 agrees at 8 bases. Germline CDR1 reads MNHEY; CDR2 reads SVGEGT. V was clipped by 5 bases and J by 0 bases; unmatched bases: 4. The CDR3 has 15 residues. The chain's CDR3 is CASSGGGISTDTQYF. In DNA, the CDR3 is TGTGCCAGCAGTGGCGGGGGGATAAGCACAGATACGCAGTATTTT.

The rearrangement joins TRBV6-5 to TRBJ2-3; 12 bases fit TRBD2. Trimming at V came to 7 bases and at J to 1 base, leaving 3 bases not matched to a gene. Per germline, CDR1 MNHEY and CDR2 SVGAGI. The CDR3 has 15 amino acids. The CDR3, as DNA: TGTGCCAGCAAACTAGCGGGGGGACGCACAGATACGCAGTATTTT. The encoded protein is CASKLAGGRTDTQYF.

This rearrangement joins TRBV2 to TRBJ1-1, with D maybe TRBD1 (5 bases). Trimming removed 8 bases at V and 7 bases at J, with 14 bases between. The germline V gene encodes CDR1 SNHLY and CDR2 FYNNEI. CDR3 length: 12 amino acids. In DNA form, the CDR3 reads TGTGCCAGCCTTTCGCCCGACAGTGAAGCTTTCTTT. The encoded protein is CASLSPDSEAFF.

V and J are TRBV11-2 and TRBJ2-7, with a weak D call TRBD2 (6 bases). The germline V gene encodes CDR1 SGHAT and CDR2 FQNNGV. CDR3 length equals 14 residues. Between the trimmed V and J ends, which lost 3 bases and 0 bases, there was a span of 9 bases. The CDR3 bases are TGTGCCAGCAGCTTGCTGGGACTCTCCTACGAGCAGTACTTC. This sequence encodes CASSLLGLSYEQYF.

The chain joins TRBV7-6 to TRBJ2-5, with TRBD2 matching over 13 bases. The CDR3 totals 18 residues. Germline CDR1 SGHVS, CDR2 FNYEAQ. Trimming removed 1 base from V and 4 bases from J; junction bases left unmatched: 9. CDR3 in DNA: TGTGCCAGCAGCTTAGTGGACCGACTAGCGGGAGGTGTAGAGACCCAGTACTTC. As protein: CASSLVDRLAGGVETQYF.

The V call is TRBV19, the J call TRBJ2-2; 12 bases match TRBD1. CDR1 is LNHDA, CDR2 SQIVND, per germline (reference sequence). The V gene end was trimmed by 5 bases and the J gene end by 6 bases; junction bases not matched to a gene: 1. The CDR3 extends over 14 amino acids. CDR3 DNA: TGTGCCAGTAGTCGGGACAGGGGGCCCGGGGAGCTGTTTTTT. Its protein product is CASSRDRGPGELFF.

The chain recombines TRBV3-1 (or the pseudogene TRBV3-2) with TRBJ2-7; D gene uncertain. Germline CDR1 reads LGHDT; CDR2 reads YNNKEL (reference sequence). V was shortened by 4 bases and J by 9 bases, with 16 bases between the two germline ends. The CDR3 is made up of 13 amino acids. CDR3 sequence: CASSLGPPHGQYF. DNA for the CDR3: TGTGCCAGCAGCCTGGGCCCTCCACACGGGCAGTACTTC.

J is TRBJ2-1 and V is TRBV19, with TRBD2 matching 8 bases. With 7 bases clipped from V and 2 bases from J, the junction kept 7 bases outside the gene matches. Germline V gene data show CDR1 as LNHDA and CDR2 as SQIVND (reference sequence). CDR3 length: 15 amino acids. In DNA form, the CDR3 reads TGTGCCAGTACTTGGAGCGGGGGAGCCTACAATGAGCAGTTCTTC. It translates to CASTWSGGAYNEQFF.

The chain recombines TRBV7-2 with TRBJ1-5, with D unclear. Trimming pared 1 base from V and 3 bases from J, leaving 10 bases between. Germline V gene sequence: CDR1 SGHTA, CDR2 FQGNSA. The CDR3 runs to 15 residues. CDR3 sequence reads: CASSLVFGDNQPQHF. The DNA for the CDR3 is TGTGCCAGCAGCTTAGTGTTCGGAGACAATCAGCCCCAGCATTTT.

The chain employs TRBV6-1 and TRBJ2-7; D perhaps matches TRBD1 (6 bases). CDR3 length: 14 amino acids. The V end was cut by 0 bases, the J end by 4 bases, with 10 bases between. Germline V CDR1 and CDR2: MNHNS, SASEGT. The CDR3 sequence: CASSEASQGYEQYF. The CDR3 region has the DNA TGTGCCAGCAGTGAAGCCTCCCAGGGGTACGAGCAGTACTTC.

This chain uses TRBV15 with TRBJ1-2; D is unresolved. Germline V gives CDR1 LNHNV, CDR2 YYDKDF (reference sequence). Trimming removed 5 bases at V and 8 bases at J, with 15 bases between. The CDR3 extends over 13 amino acids. CDR3 loop: CATSLRTGLGYTF. CDR3 sequence (DNA): TGTGCCACCAGCTTGCGTACCGGTCTCGGCTACACCTTC.

The J gene is TRBJ1-1, the V gene TRBV4-1; 9 bases align to TRBD1. V shed 4 bases, J shed 4 bases, and the junction held 4 bases outside the gene matches. Germline lookup yields CDR1 MGHRA and CDR2 YSYEKL. The CDR3 covers 14 residues. In DNA form, the CDR3 reads TGCGCCAGCAGCCCGGACAGGGGATCCACTGAAGCTTTCTTT. It translates to CASSPDRGSTEAFF.

This rearrangement joins TRBV19 to TRBJ2-5, with 10 bases that match TRBD1. Germline CDR1 LNHDA, CDR2 SQIVND (reference sequence). The CDR3 spans 15 residues. V was clipped by 3 bases and J by 5 bases; unmatched bases: 6. CDR3 DNA: TGTGCCAGTAGTATCCTGGGACAGGGGATTGAGACCCAGTACTTC. Translating gives CASSILGQGIETQYF. Full variable domain (missing parts from reference TRBV19 and TRBJ2-5): DGGITQSPKYLFRKEGQNVTLSCEQNLNHDAMYWYRQDPGQGLRLIYYSQIVNDFQKGDIAEGYSVSREKKESFPLTVTSAQKNPTAFYLCASSILGQGIETQYFGPGTRLLVL.

This chain connects TRBV30 to TRBJ1-6, with a tentative D call TRBD1 (5 bases). From germline, CDR1 is GTSNPN and CDR2 SVGIG (reference sequence). Trimming left V 3 bases short and J 4 bases short, with 7 bases between. The CDR3 sequence is 13 residues long. The CDR3 region is CAWRDTYNSPLHF. CDR3 DNA sequence: TGTGCCTGGAGGGACACGTATAATTCACCCCTCCACTTT.

This sequence joins TRBV1 and TRBJ2-3; TRBD2, the table's D call, lacks a check against the DNA. TRBV1 is noted as a pseudogene. The CDR3 contains 18 residues. The CDR3 bases are TGCACCAGCAGCCAAGATTCCTGGACTACGGTCCCAACAGATACGCAGTATTTT. It specifies CTSSQDSWTTVPTDTQYF.

The chain uses TRBV14 and TRBJ1-2, with D possibly TRBD1 on 5 matching bases. CDR3 size: 14 residues. Trimming removed 0 bases from V and 8 bases from J, with 13 bases in between. The germline gives CDR1 SGHDN, CDR2 FVKESK. CDR3 sequence reads: CASSQDRGALGYTF. CDR3 coding DNA: TGTGCCAGCAGCCAAGATCGTGGGGCGCTGGGCTACACCTTC.

The chain recombines TRBV28 with TRBJ1-1; 10 bases fit TRBD1. Germline V gene sequence: CDR1 MDHEN, CDR2 SYDVKM. V was pared by 6 bases and J by 7 bases, with 11 bases of the junction left unmatched. The CDR3 runs 15 residues. The CDR3 coding sequence is TGTGCCAGCAGCAGGCCTGGACAGGGGGGGGTTGAAGCTTTCTTT. This encodes CASSRPGQGGVEAFF.

V gene TRBV6-5 combines with J gene TRBJ2-7; D call uncertain. Trimming removed 6 bases from V and 0 bases from J, with 12 bases in between. Per the germline V gene, CDR1 is MNHEY and CDR2 is SVGAGI. CDR3 size: 14 residues. The CDR3 is CASRMISTSYEQYF. The CDR3 bases are TGTGCCAGCAGGATGATCTCTACCTCCTACGAGCAGTACTTC.

J is TRBJ1-2 and V is TRBV5-6; D gene ambiguous. This CDR3 spans 16 amino acids. CDR1 and CDR2 (germline): SGHDT, YYEEEE. Between the trimmed V and J ends, which lost 2 bases and 2 bases, there was a span of 16 bases. The CDR3 region is CASSFSRDDLNYGYTF. The CDR3 DNA reads TGTGCCAGCAGCTTCAGTCGGGATGACCTAAACTATGGCTACACCTTC.

This clone turned up a few times. CDR3 amino acids: CASSALWEANTEAFF. As DNA, the CDR3 is TGTGCCAGTAGTGCGCTGTGGGAGGCGAACACTGAAGCTTTCTTT. The gene calls are TRBV19 and TRBJ1-1; D remains unclear. Germline V gene lookup returns CDR1 LNHDA and CDR2 SQIVND (reference sequence). The CDR3 covers 15 residues. Trimming shortened V by 5 bases and J by 1 base, and 14 bases separated the two germline ends.

This chain joins TRBV10-2 and TRBJ2-3; a possible D gene is TRBD2 (5 bases). V was trimmed by 3 bases and J by 1 base, leaving 5 bases between them. The V gene's germline CDR1 is WSHSY and CDR2 SAAADI. CDR3 length equals 13 residues. The chain's CDR3 is CASSEAGTDTQYF. In nucleotides, the CDR3 is TGCGCCAGCAGTGAAGCGGGCACAGATACGCAGTATTTT.